This T cell receptor beta chain derives from a study of blood T cell repertoires in COVID-19. Study-level information: Donors in the United States, Italy and Spain gave samples during acute or convalescent COVID-19.

Original handling: Amplification of reference gene primers provided the estimated nucleated cell counts. Clones were sequenced by immunoSEQ multiplex PCR, and TCRdb holds only the in-frame ones, with some missing. For V, J and clone size, that table is used; D and trimming come from the DNA. The table records about 140,000 clones, around 87% of them present only once. V shed 2 bases, J shed 1 base, and the junction held 1 base outside the gene matches. Germline lookup yields CDR1 SGHRS and CDR2 YFSETQ. This CDR3 spans 14 amino acids. The genes are TRBV5-1 and TRBJ2-7, with 9 bases aligning to TRBD1. The sequence was collected from a man aged 50-60 years who had recovered from COVID-19. What was sequenced was peripheral blood. This CDR3 reads CASSFGTGSYEQYF. DNA for the CDR3: TGCGCCAGCAGCTTCGGGACAGGGTCCTACGAGCAGTACTTC.